This paragraph reports one T cell receptor beta chain. The antigen remains unidentified. PCR primers comprised 60 Vbeta and 13 Jbeta primers. Generated by immunoSEQ multiplex PCR, the TCRdb table keeps only in-frame clones and is missing some. The sample carries about 200,000 clones, about three quarters recorded once. This entry belongs to a study of cytomegalovirus exposure and HLA in healthy donors. Germline V lookup: CDR1 MGHRA, CDR2 YSYEKL. V was pared by 4 bases and J by 4 bases, with 2 bases of the junction left unmatched. The CDR3 is made up of 14 amino acids. Findings of the study overall: In a later analysis, most CMV-associated TCR beta chains appeared HLA-restricted. The authors considered a cluster of highly shared sequence variants likely to be a sequencing artifact.

The TCR comes from a woman in her thirties or forties in good health and CMV-seronegative. The chain is built from TRBV4-1 and TRBJ2-1; 9 positions match TRBD2. The sequenced sample was PBMCs. The CDR3: CASSPGLAYNEQFF. CDR3 nucleotides: TGCGCCAGCAGCCCGGGACTAGCATACAATGAGCAGTTCTTC.